This TCR beta chain was sequenced for a study of cytomegalovirus exposure and HLA in healthy donors. The PCR used 60 Vbeta and 13 Jbeta primers. Sequenced by immunoSEQ multiplex PCR; TCRdb stores in-frame clones only, minus some. The sample includes about 180,000 clones, around 77% of them seen just once. Comments on this clone: Its antigen is undetermined.

The CDR3 extends over 15 amino acids. The trim removed 7 bases at V and 0 bases at J, leaving 4 bases unmatched. CDR1 and CDR2 (germline): SNHLY, FYNNEI. Whole-study results and caveats: The authors enumerated around 150 TCR beta chains as linked to cytomegalovirus. Earlier results showed most TCR beta V segments being productive about 90% or about 30% of the time.

The sample comprised PBMCs. V usage is TRBV2 and J usage is TRBJ2-1, with 9 bases lining up with TRBD2. This receptor was obtained from a man in his sixties in good health and CMV-seronegative. CDR3: CASTTSGSSYNEQFF. The CDR3 DNA sequence: TGTGCCAGCACCACTAGCGGGTCCTCCTACAATGAGCAGTTCTTC.